The table lists the clone carrying this TCR beta chain with many counts. Researchers took RNA transcripts and amplified the TCR beta CDR3 regions from them. A set of HTBI primers served as the primers for a first-round RT-PCR of the TCR CDR3. TCRdb re-analysed the multiplex PCR reads in MiXCR, keeping a single row per CDR3 protein. The sample lists some 440,000 distinct CDR3 sequences; 15% to 17% were seen once. These data are taken from a study of T cells in Graves' hyperthyroidism and ophthalmopathy. Study-level background: Any treatment followed the collection of peripheral blood at initial diagnosis.

The CDR3 contains 16 residues. Germline CDR1 is LGHNA and CDR2 is YNFKEQ. The trim removed 1 base at V and 4 bases at J, leaving 6 bases unmatched. No ophthalmopathy progression within 18 months constituted stable Graves' hyperthyroidism. About 10 ml fresh peripheral blood yielded the PBMCs. The genes are TRBV4-2 and TRBJ2-7, with 11 bases lining up with TRBD2. Sequenced sample: blood. The source is a woman aged 18-29 years with Graves' hyperthyroidism. The CDR3 DNA is TGTGCCAGCAGCCAAGTAGGGACTAGCGGAGTTTACGAGCAGTACTTC. This translates into CASSQVGTSGVYEQYF.